This entry lists 17 T cell receptor beta chains sequenced from one sample in a study of a mutant IDH1 vaccine in newly diagnosed glioma. The protocol was immunoSEQ multiplex PCR, while the TCRdb copy is restricted to in-frame clones and leaves out a portion. The profile shows 95,000 to 100,000 clones, around nine tenths of them singletons. The sample's time point: baseline, week 1 (first vaccination visit). The treatment here: pre-vaccination baseline after standard-of-care therapy. This sample comprised PBMCs, obtained from a glioma patient treated with radiotherapy, temozolomide or both. The receptor set was obtained from a woman aged 45-65 years with glioma.

The chain uses TRBV4-1 and TRBJ2-7; D uncertain. CDR3 size: 14 residues. From germline, CDR1 is MGHRA and CDR2 YSYEKL. V was clipped by 2 bases and J by 7 bases, with 15 bases between them. The CDR3 sequence: CASSQSRRAAEQYF. DNA for the CDR3: TGCGCCAGCAGCCAATCCAGACGGGCGGCAGAGCAGTACTTC.

The genes are TRBV9 and TRBJ2-1; weak D call: TRBD2 (5 bases). Trimming cost V 4 bases and J 8 bases, with 10 bases left between them. The germline gives CDR1 SGDLS, CDR2 YYNGEE. The CDR3 is 12 residues long. As DNA, the CDR3 is TGTGCCAGCAGCACCCGGGGTCATGAGCAGTTCTTC. This encodes CASSTRGHEQFF.

This rearrangement joins TRBV9 to TRBJ2-3; D is undetermined. Looked up from germline, CDR1 is SGDLS and CDR2 is YYNGEE. The CDR3 consists of 14 residues. Between the trimmed V and J ends, which lost 4 bases and 0 bases, there was a span of 9 bases. Here the CDR3 reads CASSLLGSTDTQYF. CDR3 sequence (DNA): TGTGCCAGCAGCCTTCTCGGGAGCACAGATACGCAGTATTTT.

The V call is TRBV28, the J call TRBJ2-2, with 9 nucleotides matching TRBD1. V trimming: 5 bases; J trimming: 6 bases; junction bases outside the gene matches: 4. Germline-derived CDR1 and CDR2 are MDHEN and SYDVKM. There are 14 residues in the CDR3. The CDR3: CASSETGGPGELFF. The CDR3 DNA is TGTGCCAGCAGTGAGACAGGGGGTCCCGGGGAGCTGTTTTTT.

The CDR3 loop reads CASSGTYSYEQYF. The DNA for the CDR3 is TGCGCCAGCAGCGGGACTTACTCCTACGAGCAGTACTTC. The chain carries TRBV5-1 and TRBJ2-7; D possibly corresponds to TRBD2 (6 bases). The CDR3 consists of 13 residues. The V gene's germline CDR1 is SGHRS and CDR2 YFSETQ. V shed 4 bases and J shed 0 bases, with 8 bases lying between them.

V is TRBV30 and J is TRBJ2-2; no definite D call. Trimming removed 2 bases from V and 6 bases from J, with 7 bases in between. The V gene's germline CDR1 is GTSNPN and CDR2 SVGIG (reference sequence). The CDR3 has 12 residues. DNA for the CDR3: TGTGCCTGGAGTTCCCCCGCCGGGGAGCTGTTTTTT. It codes for CAWSSPAGELFF.

V usage is TRBV28 and J usage is TRBJ2-1, with 11 positions matching TRBD2. This CDR3 region has 16 residues. Germline CDR1 MDHEN, CDR2 SYDVKM. V lost 5 bases, J lost 3 bases, and 6 bases stayed unmatched. The CDR3 loop reads CASSPQTSGVYNEQFF. As DNA, the CDR3 is TGTGCCAGCAGTCCCCAGACTAGCGGGGTCTACAATGAGCAGTTCTTC.

The chain uses TRBV2 and TRBJ1-5; D is unresolved. Germline CDR1 reads SNHLY; CDR2 reads FYNNEI. The ends were cut back, 3 bases at V and 0 bases at J, with 15 bases in the middle. The CDR3 runs 17 residues. The chain's CDR3 is CASSEEEESYSNQPQHF. The CDR3 coding sequence is TGTGCCAGCAGTGAGGAGGAAGAATCGTATAGCAATCAGCCCCAGCATTTT.

This clone was detected once. The chain couples TRBV29-1 to TRBJ2-5, with D possibly being TRBD2 (5 bases). Between the trimmed V and J ends, which lost 4 bases and 5 bases, there was a span of 14 bases. Germline V gives CDR1 SQVTM, CDR2 ANQGSEA. The CDR3 totals 13 residues. CDR3 coding DNA: TGCAGCGTTGGTATAGAGCGAGGGGAGACCCAGTACTTC. Its protein product is CSVGIERGETQYF.

The CDR3 is CASSYRVNQPQHF. The CDR3, as DNA: TGTGCCAGCAGTTACAGGGTCAATCAGCCCCAGCATTTT. The V call is TRBV6-5, the J call TRBJ1-5; D is undetermined. With 2 bases removed from V and 3 bases from J, the gap between germline ends came to 5 bases. The CDR3 sequence is 13 residues long. Germline V CDR1 and CDR2: MNHEY, SVGAGI.

V gene TRBV28 combines with J gene TRBJ2-3; tentatively, D is TRBD1 (6 bases). The ends were cut back, 3 bases at V and 1 base at J, with 8 bases in the middle. Germline CDR1 MDHEN, CDR2 SYDVKM. The CDR3 loop spans 14 amino acids. For the CDR3, the DNA is TGTGCCAGCAGTTTCAACAGGGGCACAGATACGCAGTATTTT. Translation: CASSFNRGTDTQYF. Using reference TRBV28 and TRBJ2-3 for the parts outside the CDR3, the full variable domain is DVKVTQSSRYLVKRTGEKVFLECVQDMDHENMFWYRQDPGLGLRLIYFSYDVKMKEKGDIPEGYSVSREKKERFSLILESASTNQTSMYLCASSFNRGTDTQYFGPGTRLTVL.

The chain uses TRBV30 and TRBJ2-7; 12 positions match TRBD1. V lost 0 bases, J lost 4 bases, and 7 bases stayed unmatched. The CDR3 has 16 residues. The germline V gene has CDR1 GTSNPN and CDR2 SVGIG (reference sequence). The CDR3 nucleotides are TGTGCCTGGAGTGTAGAGCGGGGACAGGGGGCATACGAGCAGTACTTC. Translating it yields CAWSVERGQGAYEQYF.

The rearrangement joins TRBV9 to TRBJ1-2; D call uncertain. The CDR3 has 15 residues. Trimming removed 4 bases from V and 4 bases from J, with 17 bases in between. The germline V gene encodes CDR1 SGDLS and CDR2 YYNGEE. The CDR3 sequence: CASSPFPEARYGYTF. The CDR3, as DNA: TGTGCCAGCAGCCCCTTCCCGGAGGCCCGCTATGGCTACACCTTC.

This clone was observed a single time. This rearrangement joins TRBV4-2 to TRBJ1-5; D remains unclear. The V and J ends lost 4 bases and 0 bases respectively, with 16 bases between them. This CDR3 has 17 residues. From germline, CDR1 is LGHNA and CDR2 YNFKEQ. Here the CDR3 reads CASSPDIGPYSNQPQHF. CDR3 in DNA: TGTGCCAGCAGCCCTGATATCGGCCCCTATAGCAATCAGCCCCAGCATTTT.

J is TRBJ2-5 and V is TRBV28; possible D gene TRBD1, 6 bases. The CDR3 covers 15 residues. The V end was cut by 6 bases, the J end by 3 bases, with 17 bases between. Germline CDR1 reads MDHEN; CDR2 reads SYDVKM. DNA of the CDR3: TGTGCCAGCAGCCCAGGGGTCAGGGTCGAAGAGACCCAGTACTTC. It codes for CASSPGVRVEETQYF.

CDR3 sequence reads: CATSSGTWNEQFF. CDR3 DNA: TGTGCCACCAGCAGCGGGACGTGGAATGAGCAGTTCTTC. The chain couples TRBV15 to TRBJ2-1; TRBD1 or TRBD2 may be the D gene (5 bases each). Trimming left V 3 bases short and J 7 bases short, with 10 bases between. This CDR3 is built from 13 residues. Germline CDR1 and CDR2: LNHNV and YYDKDF (reference sequence). Together with reference TRBV15 and TRBJ2-1, the CDR3 gives the full variable domain: DAMVIQNPRYQVTQFGKPVTLSCSQTLNHNVMYWYQQKSSQAPKLLFHYYDKDFNNEADTPDNFQSRRPNTSFCFLDIRSPGLGDTAMYLCATSSGTWNEQFFGPGTRLTVL.

This clone was counted a few times. The chain joins TRBV5-8 to TRBJ2-5, with D perhaps given as TRBD1 or TRBD2 (5 bases each). V was clipped by 0 bases and J by 1 base, with 13 bases between them. Germline-derived CDR1 and CDR2 are SGHTS and YDEGEE. The CDR3 covers 16 residues. The CDR3 loop is CASSLEGTTLQETQYF. The CDR3 DNA reads TGTGCCAGCAGCTTGGAGGGGACGACCCTCCAAGAGACCCAGTACTTC.